These T cell receptor beta chains were read from a single sample in a study of T cells in Graves' hyperthyroidism and ophthalmopathy. Via MiXCR, TCRdb re-called the multiplex PCR reads, giving one row per CDR3 protein. The table records around 300,000 distinct CDR3 sequences, 12% to 15% of them present only once. Material: blood. All receptors come from a woman aged 45-65 years with Graves' hyperthyroidism that later progressed to Graves' ophthalmopathy. CDR3s include the opening cysteine and the closing phenylalanine or tryptophan. Each record gives: CDR3 DNA, CDR3 protein, D gene, J gene, clone size, V gene. D genes are given only for firm matches. The size field is filled for only some rows; it gives once, few, many or a size class.

CDR3 DNA: TGTGCCAGCAGTTTACCAGGACAGGGGATTGCTGAAGCTTTCTTT; CDR3 protein: CASSLPGQGIAEAFF; D gene: TRBD1; J gene: TRBJ1-1; clone size: many; V gene: TRBV28
CDR3 DNA: TGTGCCAGCAGCCAAGACGGACAGGGAGAGGGCTACACCTTC; CDR3 protein: CASSQDGQGEGYTF; D gene: TRBD1; J gene: TRBJ1-2; clone size: few; V gene: TRBV4-2
CDR3 DNA: TGCGCCAGCAGCCAGAACAGGGGGCGAGATGGCTACACCTTC; CDR3 protein: CASSQNRGRDGYTF; D gene: TRBD1; J gene: TRBJ1-2; clone size: many; V gene: TRBV4-1
CDR3 DNA: TGCAGTGTTCCGGGGAGGGACGGGACTAGCGGGAGAAATGAGCAGTTCTTC; CDR3 protein: CSVPGRDGTSGRNEQFF; D gene: TRBD2; J gene: TRBJ2-1; clone size: -; V gene: TRBV20-1
CDR3 DNA: TGTGCCAGCAGCCAAGAGTCGCGGGATCTGATTTCCGACGGGGAGCAGTTCTTC; CDR3 protein: CASSQESRDLISDGEQFF; D gene: -; J gene: TRBJ2-1; clone size: -; V gene: TRBV14
CDR3 DNA: TGTGCCACCGGGAAAGGGCAGGGGGCTGACGAGCAGTACTTC; CDR3 protein: CATGKGQGADEQYF; D gene: TRBD1; J gene: TRBJ2-7; clone size: many; V gene: TRBV24-1
CDR3 DNA: TGTGCCAGCATTCGGGGGCCGAACACTGAAGCTTTCTTT; CDR3 protein: CASIRGPNTEAFF; D gene: -; J gene: TRBJ1-1; clone size: many; V gene: TRBV28
CDR3 DNA: TGCAGCGTTGAAAACCCAGACAGGGACATGAACACTGAAGCTTTCTTT; CDR3 protein: CSVENPDRDMNTEAFF; D gene: TRBD1; J gene: TRBJ1-1; clone size: many; V gene: TRBV29-1
CDR3 DNA: TGTGCCAGCAGCACCTGGACAGGGGGCCACGAGCAGTACTTC; CDR3 protein: CASSTWTGGHEQYF; D gene: TRBD1; J gene: TRBJ2-7; clone size: few; V gene: TRBV28
CDR3 DNA: TGTGCCAGCAGTGCTAACAGGGGGCTTTTTTCAGATACGCAGTATTTT; CDR3 protein: CASSANRGLFSDTQYF; D gene: TRBD1; J gene: TRBJ2-3; clone size: -; V gene: TRBV6-1
CDR3 DNA: TGCAGTGCTAACCCGATGGACAGGGGGCGGGGAGATACGCAGTATTTT; CDR3 protein: CSANPMDRGRGDTQYF; D gene: TRBD1; J gene: TRBJ2-3; clone size: many; V gene: TRBV20-1
CDR3 DNA: TGTGCCAGCTCGACTAGCCGGGGCCAAGAGACCCAGTACTTC; CDR3 protein: CASSTSRGQETQYF; D gene: TRBD2; J gene: TRBJ2-5; clone size: -; V gene: TRBV19
CDR3 DNA: TGTGCCACCAGTGAAACCGGGACTAGCGGGAGGATCGGCAATGAGCAGTTCTTC; CDR3 protein: CATSETGTSGRIGNEQFF; D gene: TRBD2; J gene: TRBJ2-1; clone size: many; V gene: TRBV24-1
CDR3 DNA: TGTGCCAGCAGCTTAGGTTCACAGGTCACCGGGGAGCTGTTTTTT; CDR3 protein: CASSLGSQVTGELFF; D gene: -; J gene: TRBJ2-2; clone size: many; V gene: TRBV7-9
CDR3 DNA: TGTGCCAGCAGCCAAGATCTAGCGGGCACAGATACGCAGTATTTT; CDR3 protein: CASSQDLAGTDTQYF; D gene: TRBD2; J gene: TRBJ2-3; clone size: many; V gene: TRBV3-1
CDR3 DNA: TGTGCCAGCAGCTCAGGGACGATAGATACGCAGTATTTT; CDR3 protein: CASSSGTIDTQYF; D gene: -; J gene: TRBJ2-3; clone size: few; V gene: TRBV5-4
CDR3 DNA: TGCAGTGCTAGAGATGACGCGGGCAGGTTTAACACTGAAGCTTTCTTT; CDR3 protein: CSARDDAGRFNTEAFF; D gene: -; J gene: TRBJ1-1; clone size: many; V gene: TRBV20-1
CDR3 DNA: TGTGCCAGCAGCTTGTGGCAGAATTCACCCCTCCACTTT; CDR3 protein: CASSLWQNSPLHF; D gene: -; J gene: TRBJ1-6; clone size: -; V gene: TRBV5-6
CDR3 DNA: TGTGCCAGCATCAGGGGAAGGCAAACAGATACGCAGTATTTT; CDR3 protein: CASIRGRQTDTQYF; D gene: -; J gene: TRBJ2-3; clone size: many; V gene: TRBV2
CDR3 DNA: TGTGCCAGCAGTTACTCGGGTCAGGGCGGGAACGAGCAGTACTTC; CDR3 protein: CASSYSGQGGNEQYF; D gene: -; J gene: TRBJ2-7; clone size: many; V gene: TRBV6-6
CDR3 DNA: TGTGCCAGCAGTTACTATACAGGGGCAGAGGAGACCCAGTACTTC; CDR3 protein: CASSYYTGAEETQYF; D gene: TRBD1; J gene: TRBJ2-5; clone size: many; V gene: TRBV6-2/TRBV6-3
CDR3 DNA: TGTGCCAGCAGCCAAGACTTACCAGATACGCAGTATTTT; CDR3 protein: CASSQDLPDTQYF; D gene: -; J gene: TRBJ2-3; clone size: many; V gene: TRBV3-1
CDR3 DNA: TGTGCCAGCAGCTTAGCGGGACAGGAAAAAGAGACCCAGTACTTC; CDR3 protein: CASSLAGQEKETQYF; D gene: TRBD1; J gene: TRBJ2-5; clone size: many; V gene: TRBV7-6
CDR3 DNA: TGTGCCAGCTCACCACGTCAGGGAGAGACCCAGTACTTC; CDR3 protein: CASSPRQGETQYF; D gene: -; J gene: TRBJ2-5; clone size: many; V gene: TRBV18
CDR3 DNA: TGTGCCAGCTCACTGCGGGCAGGGGGGGACACTGAAGCTTTCTTT; CDR3 protein: CASSLRAGGDTEAFF; D gene: TRBD1; J gene: TRBJ1-1; clone size: many; V gene: TRBV18
CDR3 DNA: TGTGCCAGCAGTTTGCCTACGGGACTAGGGGTGGAGACCCAGTACTTC; CDR3 protein: CASSLPTGLGVETQYF; D gene: TRBD2; J gene: TRBJ2-5; clone size: many; V gene: TRBV28
CDR3 DNA: TGTGCCAGCAGTGCCCCAGGAGCGGGAGATGCGGATGATACGCAGTATTTT; CDR3 protein: CASSAPGAGDADDTQYF; D gene: TRBD2; J gene: TRBJ2-3; clone size: many; V gene: TRBV6-2/TRBV6-3
CDR3 DNA: TGCAGTGCAAATGGAGGAGCGGGAGACAACGAGCAGTACTTC; CDR3 protein: CSANGGAGDNEQYF; D gene: TRBD2; J gene: TRBJ2-7; clone size: many; V gene: TRBV20-1
CDR3 DNA: TGTGCCAGCAGTGACCCGACATTCCCTGAAGCTTTCTTT; CDR3 protein: CASSDPTFPEAFF; D gene: -; J gene: TRBJ1-1; clone size: many; V gene: TRBV2
CDR3 DNA: TGTGCCAGCAGTCTTAGGGGGGCGCTGAACACTGAAGCTTTCTTT; CDR3 protein: CASSLRGALNTEAFF; D gene: -; J gene: TRBJ1-1; clone size: many; V gene: TRBV28
CDR3 DNA: TGTGCCAGCATCTTCAGCGGGGATAACACCGGGGAGCTGTTTTTT; CDR3 protein: CASIFSGDNTGELFF; D gene: TRBD2; J gene: TRBJ2-2; clone size: many; V gene: TRBV28
CDR3 DNA: TGTGCCAGCAGTACCGGGACAGCCTATGGCTACACCTTC; CDR3 protein: CASSTGTAYGYTF; D gene: TRBD1; J gene: TRBJ1-2; clone size: many; V gene: TRBV12-3/TRBV12-4
CDR3 DNA: TGTGCCAGCAGCCCCAGACAGGGTAACTATGGCTACACCTTC; CDR3 protein: CASSPRQGNYGYTF; D gene: TRBD1; J gene: TRBJ1-2; clone size: few; V gene: TRBV5-6
CDR3 DNA: TGTGCCTGCAGCATTTCTAGCGGGAGCTACGAGCAGTACTTC; CDR3 protein: CACSISSGSYEQYF; D gene: TRBD2; J gene: TRBJ2-7; clone size: -; V gene: TRBV12-3/TRBV12-4
CDR3 DNA: TGTGCCATCGGAGACGGGATCCACAATGAGCAGTTCTTC; CDR3 protein: CAIGDGIHNEQFF; D gene: -; J gene: TRBJ2-1; clone size: few; V gene: TRBV24-1
CDR3 DNA: TGTGCCAGCAGCCCCGGGACAGGGAATTCACCCCTCCACTTT; CDR3 protein: CASSPGTGNSPLHF; D gene: TRBD1; J gene: TRBJ1-6; clone size: many; V gene: TRBV28
CDR3 DNA: TGTGCCAGCAGTTTCGAGGACAGGGGGGGCAATGAGCAGTTCTTC; CDR3 protein: CASSFEDRGGNEQFF; D gene: TRBD1; J gene: TRBJ2-1; clone size: many; V gene: TRBV28
CDR3 DNA: TGTGCCAGCAGCCAATCTCGGGACAGTCCCTACGAGCAGTACTTC; CDR3 protein: CASSQSRDSPYEQYF; D gene: TRBD1; J gene: TRBJ2-7; clone size: many; V gene: TRBV7-3
CDR3 DNA: TGTGCCAGCCGCCCAACAGCTATGAACACTGAAGCTTTCTTT; CDR3 protein: CASRPTAMNTEAFF; D gene: -; J gene: TRBJ1-1; clone size: many; V gene: TRBV27
CDR3 DNA: TGTGCCAGCTCACCACCGGGGGGCCTTTTTGCGAACACCGGGGAGCTGTTTTTT; CDR3 protein: CASSPPGGLFANTGELFF; D gene: -; J gene: TRBJ2-2; clone size: many; V gene: TRBV18
CDR3 DNA: TGTGCCAGCAGTGCACATACCGGGACAGGGCGGACAGATACGCAGTATTTT; CDR3 protein: CASSAHTGTGRTDTQYF; D gene: TRBD1; J gene: TRBJ2-3; clone size: once; V gene: TRBV6-2/TRBV6-3
CDR3 DNA: TGTGCCAGCAGCTTACCGGTGACAGGGTCAAAAGATACGCAGTATTTT; CDR3 protein: CASSLPVTGSKDTQYF; D gene: TRBD1; J gene: TRBJ2-3; clone size: -; V gene: TRBV7-9
CDR3 DNA: TGTGCCAGCAGCGTAGGTCCAAGCCCGGGCTACGAGCAGTACTTC; CDR3 protein: CASSVGPSPGYEQYF; D gene: -; J gene: TRBJ2-7; clone size: many; V gene: TRBV9
CDR3 DNA: TGTGCCAGCAACGTAAGATCCAGCGGGAACTCCTACAATGAGCAGTTCTTC; CDR3 protein: CASNVRSSGNSYNEQFF; D gene: TRBD2; J gene: TRBJ2-1; clone size: many; V gene: TRBV27
CDR3 DNA: TGTGCCAGCTCACCACCGGAGGGGGTCTTTGAAGCTTTCTTT; CDR3 protein: CASSPPEGVFEAFF; D gene: -; J gene: TRBJ1-1; clone size: many; V gene: TRBV18
CDR3 DNA: TGTGCCACCAGCAGAGATCGGGGCAGGGGCGAGCAGTACTTC; CDR3 protein: CATSRDRGRGEQYF; D gene: -; J gene: TRBJ2-7; clone size: few; V gene: TRBV15
CDR3 DNA: TGTGCCATCAGTGTCGGGGAGGAAGAGACCCAGTACTTC; CDR3 protein: CAISVGEEETQYF; D gene: -; J gene: TRBJ2-5; clone size: many; V gene: TRBV10-3
CDR3 DNA: TGTGCCACCAGCAGAGATCGATGGACAGGGCAAGATACGCAGTATTTT; CDR3 protein: CATSRDRWTGQDTQYF; D gene: TRBD1; J gene: TRBJ2-3; clone size: many; V gene: TRBV15
CDR3 DNA: TGTGCCAGCAGCCCCCCTAGCGGGAGGGCCAGTTACAATGAGCAGTTCTTC; CDR3 protein: CASSPPSGRASYNEQFF; D gene: TRBD2; J gene: TRBJ2-1; clone size: many; V gene: TRBV7-2
CDR3 DNA: TGTGCCAGCAGCCAACCGGACAGCCAAGAGACCCAGTACTTC; CDR3 protein: CASSQPDSQETQYF; D gene: -; J gene: TRBJ2-5; clone size: many; V gene: TRBV3-1
CDR3 DNA: TGTGCCAGCAGTTACTCGATATCGTCCCCGGGGTATACAGATACGCAGTATTTT; CDR3 protein: CASSYSISSPGYTDTQYF; D gene: -; J gene: TRBJ2-3; clone size: many; V gene: TRBV6-6
CDR3 DNA: TGTGCCAGCAGCCCCGGGACGGGTTCACCCCTCCACTTT; CDR3 protein: CASSPGTGSPLHF; D gene: -; J gene: TRBJ1-6; clone size: many; V gene: TRBV7-3
CDR3 DNA: TGCGCCAGCAGTGATAGCGGGAGTCCCCCAGATACGCAGTATTTT; CDR3 protein: CASSDSGSPPDTQYF; D gene: TRBD2; J gene: TRBJ2-3; clone size: -; V gene: TRBV10-1
CDR3 DNA: TGTGCCAGCAGCTCTCCGTGGACAGCGACGGGGTATGGCTACACCTTC; CDR3 protein: CASSSPWTATGYGYTF; D gene: -; J gene: TRBJ1-2; clone size: -; V gene: TRBV5-6
CDR3 DNA: TGTGCCAGCAGTAGGACTAGCGCGGACACAGATACGCAGTATTTT; CDR3 protein: CASSRTSADTDTQYF; D gene: TRBD2; J gene: TRBJ2-3; clone size: many; V gene: TRBV2
CDR3 DNA: TGTGCCAGCAGACAGACACTTATGAGCTATGGCTACACCTTC; CDR3 protein: CASRQTLMSYGYTF; D gene: -; J gene: TRBJ1-2; clone size: many; V gene: TRBV28
CDR3 DNA: TGTGCCAGCAGCTGGAAGCGAATGAACACCGGGGAGCTGTTTTTT; CDR3 protein: CASSWKRMNTGELFF; D gene: -; J gene: TRBJ2-2; clone size: many; V gene: TRBV11-1